This T cell receptor beta chain was sequenced in a study of blood T cell repertoires in COVID-19. TCRdb keeps only in-frame clones here, not all; method: immunoSEQ multiplex PCR. The data contain 180,000 or so clones, 86% of them singletons. The clonotype comes from a woman in her fifties or sixties with COVID-19, enrolled during active disease. Source material: peripheral blood.

CDR3 loop: CASSLDRATYEQYF. The CDR3 DNA follows: TGTGCCAGCAGCTTGGACAGGGCCACCTACGAGCAGTACTTC. V is TRBV7-2 and J is TRBJ2-7, with 8 bases matching TRBD1. The trim removed 3 bases at V and 2 bases at J, leaving 3 bases unmatched. The germline V gene has CDR1 SGHTA and CDR2 FQGNSA. This CDR3 has 14 residues.